This T cell receptor beta chain came from a study of vaccination and CD4 T cells after COVID-19. Whole-study context: Stimulation of cells relied on overlapping spike peptides derived from SARS-CoV-2, HCoV-NL63, HCoV-OC43 and HCoV-229E. Study conclusions and caveats: The researchers studied relatively few convalescent patients and omitted early post-infection timepoints.

Points on this clonotype: Its antigen is undetermined.

The treatment was: approximately 10-day PBMC culture with coronavirus spike peptide pools or control peptides (ViraFEST assay). Cultured CD4+ T-cell DNA underwent Oncomine TCR Beta short-read sequencing. Using its own MiXCR run on the PCR reads, TCRdb lists one record per CDR3 protein. The sample lists roughly 14,000 distinct CDR3 sequences, 45% to 65% occurring once. Germline V gene lookup returns CDR1 MNHEY and CDR2 SVGAGI. V trimming: 2 bases; J trimming: 0 bases; junction bases outside the gene matches: 3. The CDR3 has 18 residues. This chain connects TRBV6-5 to TRBJ2-3, with TRBD2 matching 15 bases. Sequenced material: CD4+ T cells from blood, cultured in vitro. This TCR derives from a human donor who had recovered from COVID-19. The CDR3 nucleotides are TGTGCCAGCAGTTACGGTGGGACTAGCGGGGGGAGCACAGATACGCAGTATTTT. Translation: CASSYGGTSGGSTDTQYF.